Listed here are 15 T cell receptor beta chains from one sample, sequenced in a study of blood T cell repertoires in COVID-19 (TCRdb year 2020). Library construction relied on the immunoSEQ multiplex PCR assay. Drawn from immuneACCESS, this table holds only the in-frame rearrangements with V and J called that TCRdb kept. Clones are partly lost; checked studies trace under half to an unresolved V gene and leave the rest unexplained. The sample table records roughly 150,000 clones; 85% to 90% of these occur just once. In total, the top ten clones hold about 6% of the sample. The material sequenced was peripheral blood. These receptors were obtained from a man older than 75 with acute or convalescent COVID-19.

CDR3 DNA sequence: TGTGCCAGCAGCCAAGCGATGGGACAGGGGACTGGAAACACCATATATTTT. It translates to CASSQAMGQGTGNTIYF. The rearrangement links TRBV3-1 (or the pseudogene TRBV3-2) to TRBJ1-3; TRBD1 matches at 10 bases. The V gene's germline CDR1 is LGHDT and CDR2 YNNKEL (reference sequence). This CDR3 has 17 residues. The J segment lost 2 bases and the V segment lost 1 base, leaving 5 bases of the junction unmatched.

This clone appeared once. This chain uses TRBV6-5 with TRBJ1-2; possible D gene TRBD1, 6 bases. The CDR3 length is 12 residues. V lost 5 bases, J lost 2 bases, and 6 bases lay in between. The germline gives CDR1 MNHEY, CDR2 SVGAGI. CDR3 sequence (DNA): TGTGCCAGCAGTCAGGGGAACTATGGCTACACCTTC. Its protein product is CASSQGNYGYTF.

The CDR3 sequence: CASSVWDRVGQPQHF. The CDR3 coding sequence is TGTGCCAGCAGTGTCTGGGACAGGGTGGGGCAGCCCCAGCATTTT. The genes are TRBV28 and TRBJ1-5; the match to TRBD1 covers 9 bases. Trimming cost V 5 bases and J 7 bases; bases outside gene matches: 9. CDR1 and CDR2 from the germline V gene are MDHEN and SYDVKM. The CDR3 covers 15 residues. Full variable domain (missing parts from reference TRBV28 and TRBJ1-5): DVKVTQSSRYLVKRTGEKVFLECVQDMDHENMFWYRQDPGLGLRLIYFSYDVKMKEKGDIPEGYSVSREKKERFSLILESASTNQTSMYLCASSVWDRVGQPQHFGDGTRLSIL.

This sequence joins TRBV2 and TRBJ2-7; D might be TRBD1 (5 bases). Trimming shortened V by 2 bases and J by 0 bases, and 8 bases separated the two germline ends. The germline gives CDR1 SNHLY, CDR2 FYNNEI. The CDR3 extends over 14 amino acids. CDR3 loop: CASSENRSSYEQYF. The CDR3 DNA reads TGTGCCAGCAGTGAAAACAGGAGCTCCTACGAGCAGTACTTC. Variable domain in full (rest from reference TRBV2 and TRBJ2-7): EPEVTQTPSHQVTQMGQEVILRCVPISNHLYFYWYRQILGQKVEFLVSFYNNEISEKSEIFDDQFSVERPDGSNFTLKIRSTKLEDSAMYFCASSENRSSYEQYFGPGTRLTVT.

The chain uses TRBV9 and TRBJ1-2, with D tentatively TRBD1 (5 bases). In germline, CDR1 is SGDLS, CDR2 YYNGEE. The germline V and J ends were trimmed by 0 bases and 7 bases, with 10 bases remaining between them. The CDR3 sequence is 13 residues long. The CDR3 sequence: CASSVVTQGGYTF. The CDR3 DNA follows: TGTGCCAGCAGCGTAGTGACTCAGGGTGGCTACACCTTC. The full variable domain, its missing parts supplied by reference TRBV9 and TRBJ1-2, is DSGVTQTPKHLITATGQRVTLRCSPRSGDLSVYWYQQSLDQGLQFLIQYYNGEERAKGNILERFSAQQFPDLHSELNLSSLELGDSALYFCASSVVTQGGYTFGSGTRLTVV.

The chain employs TRBV28 and TRBJ1-4; unclear D gene. The CDR3 has 15 residues. From germline, CDR1 is MDHEN and CDR2 SYDVKM. The V end lost 1 base, the J end lost 8 bases, and 14 bases lay between the germline ends. CDR3 bases: TGTGCCAGCAGTTTATTGATGGGGAGTGGAGAAAAACTGTTTTTT. Protein product: CASSLLMGSGEKLFF.

The chain links TRBV19 to TRBJ2-7; 9 positions agree with TRBD1. Trimming took 5 bases from V and 6 from J; bases not matched to a gene: 11. The V gene's germline CDR1 is LNHDA and CDR2 SQIVND (reference sequence). CDR3 length equals 15 residues. The CDR3 nucleotides read TGTGCCAGTAGTCCGAGGGGGACAGGGAAAGGCGAGCAGTACTTC. Its translation is CASSPRGTGKGEQYF.

V gene TRBV7-8 combines with J gene TRBJ1-2; no firm D call. The CDR3 consists of 15 residues. Germline V CDR1 and CDR2: SGHVS, FQNEAQ. V lost 5 bases to trimming and J lost 4 bases, with 17 bases between them. DNA for the CDR3: TGTGCCAGCAGCCCCCCCTCCGGGGAAATCTATGGCTACACCTTC. This sequence encodes CASSPPSGEIYGYTF. Supplemented by reference TRBV7-8 and TRBJ1-2, the full variable domain reads GAGVSQSPRYKVAKRGQDVALRCDPISGHVSLFWYQQALGQGPEFLTYFQNEAQLDKSGLPSDRFFAERPEGSVSTLKIQRTQQEDSAVYLCASSPPSGEIYGYTFGSGTRLTVV.

This chain connects TRBV5-1 to TRBJ2-3; 11 bases map to TRBD2. The CDR3 covers 16 residues. V was clipped by 0 bases and J by 4 bases; unmatched bases: 4. CDR1 SGHRS and CDR2 YFSETQ come from the germline V gene. The CDR3 DNA reads as TGCGCCAGCAGCTTGGGTCTAGCGGGAGGCCCAGATACGCAGTATTTT. Translation: CASSLGLAGGPDTQYF.

The rearrangement uses TRBV10-3 and TRBJ2-7; 7 bases are a match to TRBD2. J gave up 2 bases and V 5 bases, and 6 bases lay outside the gene matches. Germline V gene data show CDR1 as ENHRY and CDR2 as SYGVKD. This CDR3 is 14 amino acids long. CDR3 in amino acids: CAISSAGTTYEQYF. Written as DNA, the CDR3 is TGTGCCATCAGTTCAGCCGGGACTACCTACGAGCAGTACTTC.

The sample holds a few counts of this clone. The chain is built from TRBV11-2 and TRBJ2-6; no definite D call. Trimming cost V 3 bases and J 0 bases, with 12 bases left between them. Germline CDR1 reads SGHAT; CDR2 reads FQNNGV. This CDR3 is 17 amino acids long. CDR3 residues: CASSFLFTSSGANVLTF. In DNA form, the CDR3 reads TGTGCCAGCAGCTTTCTTTTCACGAGCTCTGGGGCCAACGTCCTGACTTTC.

CDR3 sequence reads: CASSLGGRTDTQYF. As DNA, the CDR3 is TGTGCCAGCAGCTTGGGGGGGCGCACAGATACGCAGTATTTT. The chain has TRBV5-5 and TRBJ2-3; a weak D match, TRBD1 (6 bases). The germline V and J ends were trimmed by 0 bases and 1 base, with 6 bases remaining between them. CDR3 length: 14 residues. Germline-derived CDR1 and CDR2 are SGHKS and YYEKEE (reference sequence).

This chain joins TRBV28 and TRBJ1-1; 7 nucleotides match TRBD1. This CDR3 is 11 amino acids long. V lost 6 bases and J lost 8; bases outside the gene matches: 3. Looked up from germline, CDR1 is MDHEN and CDR2 is SYDVKM. CDR3 coding DNA: TGTGCCAGCAGCCGGGGACAGGAAGCTTTCTTT. Translated: CASSRGQEAFF. Full variable domain (missing parts from reference TRBV28 and TRBJ1-1): DVKVTQSSRYLVKRTGEKVFLECVQDMDHENMFWYRQDPGLGLRLIYFSYDVKMKEKGDIPEGYSVSREKKERFSLILESASTNQTSMYLCASSRGQEAFFGQGTRLTVV.

This sequence joins TRBV7-9 and TRBJ1-5; TRBD1 aligns across 7 bases. V lost 2 bases to trimming and J lost 8 bases; unmatched junction nucleotides: 3. The CDR3 length is 13 residues. In germline, CDR1 is SEHNR, CDR2 FQNEAQ (reference sequence). The CDR3 spells CASSLTQGKPQHF. The CDR3 DNA is TGTGCCAGCAGCTTAACACAGGGGAAGCCCCAGCATTTT.

The chain uses TRBV5-1 and TRBJ2-7; 10 bases match TRBD1. The J segment lost 2 bases and the V segment lost 4 bases, leaving 3 bases of the junction unmatched. Germline V gene lookup returns CDR1 SGHRS and CDR2 YFSETQ. The CDR3 consists of 14 residues. The CDR3 DNA follows: TGCGCCAGCAGCCCAGGACAGGGGGCCTACGAGCAGTACTTC. Protein: CASSPGQGAYEQYF.